The 4 T cell receptor beta chains listed next were all sequenced from one sample in a study of spatial heterogeneity in lung cancer. Time point in this sample: blood at routine non-recurrence follow-up after resection. Material for sequencing was whole RNA from tumor, nontumor lung or frozen PBMC, left unsorted. TCRdb re-called the 5' RACE reads with MiXCR, one entry per CDR3 protein. Of about 120,000 distinct CDR3 sequences in the sample, 12% were seen once. The sample in question was PBMCs, obtained at follow-up. All receptors derive from a male donor with early-stage non-small cell lung cancer.

The table lists this clonotype with many counts. The gene calls are TRBV5-5 and TRBJ1-2; possible D gene TRBD1, 6 bases. The CDR3 runs 15 residues. V dropped 4 bases and J dropped 3 bases, with 16 bases sitting between them. Germline V gene data show CDR1 as SGHKS and CDR2 as YYEKEE (reference sequence). The CDR3 DNA reads TGTGCCAGCAGCCTGGGGGCCTCGGCGGACTATGGCTACACCTTC. It translates to CASSLGASADYGYTF.

This clonotype was recorded at least ten times. The V gene is TRBV5-1, the J gene TRBJ1-1; weak D call: TRBD1 (5 bases). CDR1 and CDR2 (germline): SGHRS, YFSETQ. The CDR3 has 15 amino acids. V was clipped by 4 bases and J by 4 bases, with 17 bases between them. CDR3 sequence: CASSPDGGTGTEAFF. DNA of the CDR3: TGCGCCAGCAGCCCGGACGGGGGAACGGGCACTGAAGCTTTCTTT.

This clonotype was seen ten or more times. The rearrangement links TRBV20-1 to TRBJ2-7; TRBD1 matches 7 bases. The ends lost 2 bases at V and 3 bases at J; junction bases unmatched: 7. Germline values: CDR1 DFQATT, CDR2 SNEGSKA (reference sequence). The CDR3 contains 14 residues. This CDR3 is CSARSGQRSYEQYF. The CDR3 nucleotides read TGCAGTGCTAGATCGGGACAGAGGAGCTACGAGCAGTACTTC.

This chain uses TRBV10-2 with TRBJ1-3; D not certain. Trimming removed 2 bases at V and 2 bases at J, with 10 bases between. The CDR3 is made up of 15 amino acids. CDR1 is WSHSY, CDR2 SAAADI, per germline. CDR3 DNA: TGCGCCAGCAGTGAGGTGGCAGGAGCTGGAAACACCATATATTTT. This gives the protein CASSEVAGAGNTIYF.